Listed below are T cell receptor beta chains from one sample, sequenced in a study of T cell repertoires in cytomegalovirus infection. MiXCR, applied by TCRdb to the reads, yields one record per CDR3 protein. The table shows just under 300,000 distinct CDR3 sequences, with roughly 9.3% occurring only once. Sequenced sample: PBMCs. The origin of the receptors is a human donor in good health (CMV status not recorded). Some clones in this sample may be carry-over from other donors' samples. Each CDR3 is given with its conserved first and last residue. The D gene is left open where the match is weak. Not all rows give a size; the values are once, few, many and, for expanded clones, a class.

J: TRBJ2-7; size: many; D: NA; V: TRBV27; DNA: TGTGCCATCACCCCAGGGTGGGCCTACGAGCAGTACTTC; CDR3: CAITPGWAYEQYF
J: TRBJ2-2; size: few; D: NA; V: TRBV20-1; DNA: TGCAGTGCTTCAAGACAGACGAACACCGGGGAGCTGTTTTTT; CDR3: CSASRQTNTGELFF
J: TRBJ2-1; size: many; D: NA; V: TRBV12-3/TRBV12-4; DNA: TGTGCCAGCAGTTTTGGGACACCCCGAGCGATTGAGCAGTTCTTC; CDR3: CASSFGTPRAIEQFF
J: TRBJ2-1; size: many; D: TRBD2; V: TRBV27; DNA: TGTGCCAGCAGTTTTAGCGGGGGGGCGAGGAATGAGCAGTTCTTC; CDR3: CASSFSGGARNEQFF
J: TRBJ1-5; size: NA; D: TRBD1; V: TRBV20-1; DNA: TGCAGTGCAAGACAGGGTAGGGGCAATCAGCCCCAGCATTTT; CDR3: CSARQGRGNQPQHF
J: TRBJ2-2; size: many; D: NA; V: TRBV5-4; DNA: TGTGCCAGCAGCTTCGGATTAGCGCGGAACACCGGGGAGCTGTTTTTT; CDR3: CASSFGLARNTGELFF
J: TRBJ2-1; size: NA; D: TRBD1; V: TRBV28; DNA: TGTGCCAGCAGTTTGGACAGGGGATTTGGTGAGCAGTTCTTC; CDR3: CASSLDRGFGEQFF
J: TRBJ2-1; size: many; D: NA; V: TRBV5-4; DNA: TGTGCCAGCAGCCCACGGGCCGATGGTGAGCAGTTCTTC; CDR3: CASSPRADGEQFF
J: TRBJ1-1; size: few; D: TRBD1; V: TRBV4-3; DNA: TGCGCCAGCAGCCAGGGGACAGGGGGGCTGAACACTGAAGCTTTCTTT; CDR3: CASSQGTGGLNTEAFF
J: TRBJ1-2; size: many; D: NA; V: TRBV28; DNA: TGTGCCAGCAGTTCTCAGCCCGGCAGGTCTTCTAACTATGGCTACACCTTC; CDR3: CASSSQPGRSSNYGYTF
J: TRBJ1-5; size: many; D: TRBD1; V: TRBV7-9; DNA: TGTGCCAGCAGCTCTTATTGGGACAGTCAGCTTTTGGGTCAGCCCCAGCATTTT; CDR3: CASSSYWDSQLLGQPQHF
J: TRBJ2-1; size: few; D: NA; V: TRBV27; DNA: TGTGCCAGCAGGATAGCGGGGACAGGGTCCTACAATGAGCAGTTCTTC; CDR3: CASRIAGTGSYNEQFF
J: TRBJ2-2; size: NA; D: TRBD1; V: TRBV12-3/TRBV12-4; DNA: TGTGCCACCCTGACCGGGACAGAGAACACCGGGGAGCTGTTTTTT; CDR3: CATLTGTENTGELFF
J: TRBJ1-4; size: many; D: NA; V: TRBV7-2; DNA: TGTGCCAGCAGCCTCCCCGGTGGGGCTAATGAAAAACTGTTTTTT; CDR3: CASSLPGGANEKLFF
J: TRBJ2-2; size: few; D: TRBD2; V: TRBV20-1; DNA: TGCAGTGCTAGAAACAGCGGGGGGCCGGGCACCGGGGAGCTGTTTTTT; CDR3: CSARNSGGPGTGELFF
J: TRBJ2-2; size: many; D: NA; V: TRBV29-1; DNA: TGCAGCATCTGCATGGGCACCGGGGAGCTGTTTTTT; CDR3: CSICMGTGELFF